These 8 T cell receptor beta chains originate from one sample sequenced in a study of T cell clonality in common variable immunodeficiency. Data came from immunoSEQ multiplex PCR; TCRdb stores just in-frame clones and leaves some out. There are some 42,000 clones in the sample, none observed a single time. These TCRs' antigens remain unknown. Study-level findings and limits: Reportedly, TCR beta sequences from common variable immunodeficiency showed fewer deletions and N-nucleotide insertions.

Sequencing was done on a sample of peripheral blood mononuclear cells. These TCRs come from a human donor with common variable immunodeficiency.

There are many counts of this clone. The read is 3 residues too short to cover the CDR3 end, so that end is filled in from the germline J gene. V and J are TRBV5-1 and TRBJ2-3; maybe TRBD1 (6 bases). The germline CDR1 and CDR2 sequences are SGHRS and YFSETQ. V shed 0 bases and J shed 1 base, with 6 bases lying between them. The CDR3 extends over 14 amino acids. The CDR3 loop reads CASSLEGGTDTQYF. Incomplete CDR3 DNA: TGCGCCAGCAGCTTGGAGGGGGGCACAGATACG.

This clone was observed at least ten times. The observed sequence ends 3 residues before the CDR3 terminus, with the missing tail filled in from the germline J gene. This chain links TRBV7-9 with TRBJ2-7; no reliable D call. Trimming removed 1 base from V and 2 bases from J, with 9 bases in between. The CDR3 covers 14 residues. Germline V gene data show CDR1 as SEHNR and CDR2 as FQNEAQ (reference sequence). CDR3 in amino acids: CASSLVGPTYEQYF. The CDR3 bases that were read are TGTGCCAGCAGCTTAGTAGGGCCCACCTACGAG.

This clone was counted ten times or more. The missing CDR3 end, 3 residues past where the read stops, is filled in from the germline J gene. The chain has TRBV11-2 and TRBJ2-1; D gene ambiguous. Germline CDR1 reads SGHAT; CDR2 reads FQNNGV. V was shortened by 4 bases and J by 2 bases, with 12 bases between the two germline ends. The CDR3 consists of 15 residues. The CDR3 here is CASSYTTNTYNEQFF. The CDR3 bases that were read are TGTGCCAGCAGCTATACGACAAATACCTACAATGAG.

This clone has just a few counts. The read terminates 3 residues before the CDR3 end, so the remaining end is supplied by the germline J gene. This chain links TRBV6-2 or TRBV6-3 with TRBJ2-1, with TRBD1 matching over 9 bases. The CDR3 contains 14 residues. Germline CDR1 is MNHEY and CDR2 is SVGEGT. Unmatched junction bases numbered 10, after V lost 10 bases and J lost 6 bases. The part of the CDR3 DNA that was read is TGTGCCACCTTACGGGACAGGGACCGCAATGAG. Its protein product is CATLRDRDRNE. The entire CDR3 protein reads CATLRDRDRNEQFF.

This clone occurred a few times. The CDR3 end falls 3 residues outside the read, so it is completed with the germline J gene. The chain is built from TRBV7-9 and TRBJ2-1, with D perhaps matching TRBD1 (6 bases). The CDR3 totals 12 residues. Trimming cost V 5 bases and J 9 bases, with 11 bases left between them. Germline-derived CDR1 and CDR2 are SEHNR and FQNEAQ (reference sequence). Incomplete CDR3 DNA: TGTGCCAGCAGCCAGGGGCCCCTTGAG. As protein: CASSQGPLE. The whole CDR3 is CASSQGPLEQFF.

This clone turned up a few times. With the read ending 3 residues before the CDR3 end, the germline J gene is used to fill in that end. This chain links TRBV30 with TRBJ1-1; 7 bases align to TRBD1. This CDR3 comprises 12 residues. Germline V CDR1 and CDR2: GTSNPN, SVGIG (reference sequence). The sequenced CDR3 bases are TGTGCCTGGACCAGGGGGACGGATAGA. Residues: CAWTRGTDR. The full CDR3 reads CAWTRGTDRAFF. Full variable domain (rest looked up from reference TRBV30 and TRBJ1-1): SQTIHQWPATLVQPVGSPLSLECTVEGTSNPNLYWYRQAAGRGLQLLFYSVGIGQISSEVPQNLSASRPQDRQFILSSKKLLLSDSGFYLCAWTRGTDRAFFGQGTRLTVV.

This CDR3 is CASSLVRDSPYEQYF. CDR3 DNA (partial): TGTGCCAGCAGCTTGGTCCGGGACAGCCCCTACGAG. The J gene is TRBJ2-7, the V gene TRBV5-6; the match to TRBD1 covers 7 bases. The read ends 3 residues before the CDR3 terminus; that terminus is restored from the germline J gene. The CDR3 length is 15 residues. The germline CDR1 and CDR2 sequences are SGHDT and YYEEEE. V dropped 0 bases and J dropped 2; count of bases not matched to a gene: 5.

Details on this clone: With the read ending 3 residues before the CDR3 end, the germline J gene is used to fill in that end. The V and J genes are TRBV20-1 and TRBJ2-5; TRBD1 matches 9 bases. Trimming took 5 bases from V and 0 from J; bases not matched to a gene: 7. The length of the CDR3 is 15 residues. Germline loops: CDR1 DFQATT, CDR2 SNEGSKA (reference sequence). Partial CDR3 DNA: TGCAGTGCTCCACCGGGACAGGGAAACCAAGAGACC. Its protein product is CSAPPGQGNQET. The entire CDR3 protein reads CSAPPGQGNQETQYF.